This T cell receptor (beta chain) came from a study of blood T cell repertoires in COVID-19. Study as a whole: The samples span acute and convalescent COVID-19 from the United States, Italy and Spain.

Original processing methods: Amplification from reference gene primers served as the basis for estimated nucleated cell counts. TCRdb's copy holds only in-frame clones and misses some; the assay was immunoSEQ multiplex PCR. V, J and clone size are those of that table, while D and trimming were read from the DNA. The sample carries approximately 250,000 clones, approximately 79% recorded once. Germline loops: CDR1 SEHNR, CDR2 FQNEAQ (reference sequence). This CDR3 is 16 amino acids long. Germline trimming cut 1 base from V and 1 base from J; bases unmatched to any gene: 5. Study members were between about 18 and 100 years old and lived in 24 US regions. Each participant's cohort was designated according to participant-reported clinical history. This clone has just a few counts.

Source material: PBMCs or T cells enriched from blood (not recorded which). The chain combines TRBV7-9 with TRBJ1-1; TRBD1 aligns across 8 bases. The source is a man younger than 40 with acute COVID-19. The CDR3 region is CASSLGMGTGNTEAFF. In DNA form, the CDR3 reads TGTGCCAGCAGCTTAGGGATGGGGACAGGGAACACTGAAGCTTTCTTT.